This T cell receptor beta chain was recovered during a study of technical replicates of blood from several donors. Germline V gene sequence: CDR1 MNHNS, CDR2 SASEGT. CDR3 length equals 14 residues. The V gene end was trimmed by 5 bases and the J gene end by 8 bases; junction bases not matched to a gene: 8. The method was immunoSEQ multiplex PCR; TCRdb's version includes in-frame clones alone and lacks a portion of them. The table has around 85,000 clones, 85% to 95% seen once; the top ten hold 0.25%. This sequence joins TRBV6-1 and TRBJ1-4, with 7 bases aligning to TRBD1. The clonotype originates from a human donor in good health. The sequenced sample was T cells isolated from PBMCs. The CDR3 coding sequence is TGTGCCAGCAGTCCACAGGGGAGTCAAGAAAAACTGTTTTTT. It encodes CASSPQGSQEKLFF.